Listed below are T cell receptor beta chains from one sample, sequenced in a study of CD4+ T cells in melanoma. Sequencing used immunoSEQ multiplex PCR; TCRdb keeps in-frame clones, though not all of them. This sample carries about 55,000 clones, about 72% of them seen once, and the ten largest clones take 4.8%. Input material: tumor tissue. Receptors were obtained from a human donor with melanoma. CDR3s include the opening cysteine and the closing phenylalanine or tryptophan. The D gene is left open where the match is weak. Size tells how often a clone was seen (once, few, many) or the class of an expanded clone, and some rows leave it out.

clone_size j_call v_call d_call cdr3_aa cdr3_nt
medium-sized TRBJ1-1 TRBV13 NA CASSALWTEAFF TGTGCCAGCAGCGCATTGTGGACTGAAGCTTTCTTT
few TRBJ1-2 TRBV9 NA CASSSARGNLYGYTF TGTGCCAGCAGCTCAGCGAGGGGGAACCTCTATGGCTACACCTTC
many TRBJ2-7 TRBV27 TRBD2 CASTYSGGTFYEQYF TGTGCCAGCACCTATAGCGGGGGGACCTTCTACGAGCAGTACTTC
many TRBJ2-6 TRBV7-6 NA CASSKAGANVLTF TGTGCCAGCAGCAAGGCTGGGGCCAACGTCCTGACTTTC
once TRBJ2-5 TRBV4-1 TRBD2 CASSQLPNLAGGGPGWETQYF TGCGCCAGCAGCCAACTCCCCAACCTAGCGGGGGGAGGACCGGGTTGGGAGACCCAGTACTTC
NA TRBJ2-7 TRBV7-8 NA CASSLSGPFSYEQYF TGTGCCAGCAGCTTATCGGGGCCGTTCTCCTACGAGCAGTACTTC
NA TRBJ1-1 TRBV7-6 NA CASSPGGGPAFF TGTGCCAGCAGCCCAGGCGGGGGGCCAGCTTTCTTT
many TRBJ1-1 TRBV7-2 TRBD1 CASSWTGSEAFF TGTGCCAGCAGCTGGACAGGGTCTGAAGCTTTCTTT
NA TRBJ2-7 TRBV30 TRBD1 CAWRTTGGHEQYF TGTGCCTGGAGGACGACAGGGGGCCACGAGCAGTACTTC
NA TRBJ1-1 TRBV6-6 NA CASSYQGSNTEAFF TGTGCCAGCAGTTACCAGGGTTCGAACACTGAAGCTTTCTTT
NA TRBJ1-2 TRBV4-2 TRBD1 CASSQDLDREAYGYTF TGTGCCAGCAGCCAAGATCTGGACAGGGAAGCCTATGGCTACACCTTC
NA TRBJ2-1 TRBV9 TRBD1 CASSVRQGANEQFF TGTGCCAGCAGCGTAAGGCAGGGGGCAAATGAGCAGTTCTTC
NA TRBJ2-5 TRBV18 TRBD2 CASSSWVAGAQETQYF TGTGCCAGCTCATCATGGGTAGCGGGGGCCCAAGAGACCCAGTACTTC
NA TRBJ2-7 TRBV9 TRBD2 CASSVGMSGVYEQYF TGTGCCAGCAGCGTAGGGATGAGCGGGGTCTACGAGCAGTACTTC
NA TRBJ2-3 TRBV4-1 NA CASSLADTDTQYF TGCGCCAGCAGCCTCGCTGACACAGATACGCAGTATTTT
NA TRBJ1-1 TRBV4-1 NA CASSQDWGLNTEAFF TGCGCCAGCAGCCAAGATTGGGGCCTGAACACTGAAGCTTTCTTT
NA TRBJ1-1 TRBV9 NA CASSPTPNTEAFF TGTGCCAGCAGCCCGACCCCGAACACTGAAGCTTTCTTT
NA TRBJ1-3 TRBV15 TRBD1 CATSRSRTGGFFSIGNTIYF TGTGCCACCAGCAGATCCCGGACAGGGGGCTTTTTCTCTATTGGAAACACCATATATTTT
NA TRBJ1-1 TRBV10-1 NA CASSEGGRNTEAFF TGCGCCAGCAGTGAAGGGGGAAGGAACACTGAAGCTTTCTTT
many TRBJ1-2 TRBV2 NA CASSATQGANYGYTF TGTGCCAGCAGTGCGACACAGGGAGCTAACTATGGCTACACCTTC
NA TRBJ2-2 TRBV5-4 TRBD1 CASSRPGQGNTGELFF TGTGCCAGCAGCCGCCCGGGACAGGGGAACACCGGGGAGCTGTTTTTT
NA TRBJ1-2 TRBV23-1 TRBD1 CASTHRGPKTSNYGYTF TGCGCCAGCACCCACAGGGGGCCCAAGACGTCTAACTATGGCTACACCTTC
few TRBJ1-2 TRBV5-5 NA CASSFDYRDGLGYTF TGTGCCAGCAGCTTCGACTACAGGGATGGGTTAGGCTACACCTTC
NA TRBJ1-2 TRBV4-1 TRBD1 CASSQGTGGAVGYTF TGCGCCAGCAGCCAAGGGACAGGGGGCGCGGTCGGCTACACCTTC